This TCR beta chain was observed in a study of T cells after posttransplantation cyclophosphamide. Cells defined as naive were viable CD3+CD4+ or CD3+CD8+ and CCR7+CD45RA+CD45RO-CD95-CD27+CD28+. General study findings and limits: Later post-transplant blood repertoires were often dominated by donor CD8+ memory clones. TRB overlap between skin or GI tissue T cells and blood was limited. Recipient CMV seropositivity and CMV reactivation strongly tracked TRB clonality.

Worth noting for this clone: The target antigen is unknown.

TCRdb's copy holds only in-frame clones and misses some; the assay was immunoSEQ multiplex PCR. The sample lists some 21,000 clones, roughly 98% occurring once. The CDR3 loop spans 14 amino acids. From germline, CDR1 is SGDLS and CDR2 YYNGEE. V lost 4 bases and J lost 1; bases outside the gene matches: 5. The clonotype comes from a middle-aged man in good health, CMV-negative, and a related stem cell transplant donor. Sequenced sample: naive CD8+ T cells sorted from PBMCs. This chain uses TRBV9 with TRBJ2-7; 7 bases are a match to TRBD1. The CDR3 protein is CASSQGQLSYEQYF. As DNA, the CDR3 is TGTGCCAGCAGCCAGGGACAGCTTTCCTACGAGCAGTACTTC.